This is a list of T cell receptor beta chains from one sample in a study of human T cells and chemical hapten exposure. In TCRdb, the RACE reads were re-called with MiXCR into one record per CDR3 protein. The profile covers approximately 97,000 distinct CDR3 sequences, with about 28% appearing a single time and 10% to 13% taken by the ten largest. Sequences were derived from whole blood, sampled in connection with sensitization to the hapten diphenylcyclopropenone (DPC). Receptor source: a man aged 35 to 55 with alopecia areata. Some clones in this sample may be carry-over from other donors' samples. Both conserved end residues are part of each CDR3. The order of the fields is clone size, D gene, J gene, V gene, CDR3 DNA, CDR3 protein. D genes are given only for firm matches. For some rows the clone size is stated as once, few or many, or as a class when expanded; others skip it.

>-|-|TRBJ1-1|TRBV9
TGTGCCAGCAGCGTAGTGGCAGGCGGTGGCCAGAGGAACACTGAAGCTTTCTTT
CASSVVAGGGQRNTEAFF
>-|-|TRBJ1-5|TRBV6-2/TRBV6-3
TGTGCCAGCAGTTTTATGCGGGAGAGCAATCAGCCCCAGCATTTT
CASSFMRESNQPQHF
>few|-|TRBJ2-7|TRBV4-1
TGCGCCAGCAGCCAAGAGGGACTCAGCTCCTACGAGCAGTACTTC
CASSQEGLSSYEQYF
>-|TRBD2|TRBJ2-1|TRBV6-5
TGTGCCAGCAGTCCACAAATCCCGGGACTAGCGGGAGGTCGTCTTGAGCAGTTCTTC
CASSPQIPGLAGGRLEQFF
>-|-|TRBJ1-1|TRBV3-1
TGTGCCAGCAGGGGGAACTCAAATGAAGCTTTCTTT
CASRGNSNEAFF
>few|-|TRBJ2-3|TRBV11-2
TGTGCCAGCAGCTTCGTGGGCACAGATACGCAGTATTTT
CASSFVGTDTQYF
>-|-|TRBJ2-7|TRBV5-4
TGTGCCAGCAGCTTTTTCAGGAGTAGGGACGAGCAGTACTTC
CASSFFRSRDEQYF
>-|-|TRBJ1-5|TRBV6-5
TGTGCCAGCAGAGCAGATAGCAATCAGCCCCAGCATTTT
CASRADSNQPQHF
>-|-|TRBJ2-1|TRBV6-2/TRBV6-3
TGTGCCAGCAGTTACGGGACTCATTACAATGAGCAGTTCTTC
CASSYGTHYNEQFF
>-|TRBD1|TRBJ2-2|TRBV3-1
TGTGCCAGCAGCTTCGGGACAGCCGGGGAGCTGTTTTTT
CASSFGTAGELFF
>-|TRBD1|TRBJ2-1|TRBV4-1
TGCGCCAGCAGCCGTGGACAGGGGGCTGGAAATGAGCAGTTCTTC
CASSRGQGAGNEQFF
>-|TRBD2|TRBJ2-1|TRBV29-1
TGCAGCGTTGAACTACTAGCGGGAGAAGAGCAGTTCTTC
CSVELLAGEEQFF
>few|-|TRBJ1-2|TRBV21-1
TGTGCCAGCAGCATAAACCCCTATGGCTACAACTTC
CASSINPYGYNF
>-|TRBD1|TRBJ2-5|TRBV25-1
TGTGCCAGCAGTCTCGGCCGGACAGGGGGAGAGACCCAGTACTTC
CASSLGRTGGETQYF
>-|TRBD1|TRBJ2-4|TRBV24-1
TGTGCCACCAGTGACGGACAGGGGGCAGGCAAAAACATTCAGTACTTC
CATSDGQGAGKNIQYF
>many|-|TRBJ2-6|TRBV29-1
TGCAGCGTTGGGGATCCTCCTGGTGGGGCCAACGTCCTGACTTTC
CSVGDPPGGANVLTF
>-|TRBD1|TRBJ2-5|TRBV10-3
TGTGCCATCAGACCACAGGGGCGGATCGACGAGACCCAGTACTTC
CAIRPQGRIDETQYF
>few|-|TRBJ1-1|TRBV28
TGTGCCAGCAGTTTAGAGGGGTCGAACACTGAAGCTTTCTTT
CASSLEGSNTEAFF
>-|-|TRBJ2-7|TRBV6-2/TRBV6-3
TGTGCCAGTCCTTCGACGGAGGGGCGGGACGGTCTCGAGCAGTACTTC
CASPSTEGRDGLEQYF
>-|-|TRBJ2-7|TRBV6-2/TRBV6-3
TGTGCCAGCAGTTACCGCATAGGAACTGGGCGGGAGCAGTACTTC
CASSYRIGTGREQYF
>-|-|TRBJ2-5|TRBV28
TGTGCCAGCAGCTACGACCAGCAAGAGACCCAGTACTTC
CASSYDQQETQYF
>-|-|TRBJ2-1|TRBV7-2
TGTGCCAGCAGCTTAGGGCAGGGCACCTACAATGAGCAGTTCTTC
CASSLGQGTYNEQFF
>many|-|TRBJ2-2|TRBV6-6
TGTGCCAGCAGTTACTCGACAGGAGGGAACACCGGGGAGCTGTTTTTT
CASSYSTGGNTGELFF
>-|-|TRBJ2-3|TRBV10-2
TGCGCCAGCACCTCAGGGGGGCGGGAGATGGGGACAGATACGCAGTATTTT
CASTSGGREMGTDTQYF
>-|-|TRBJ1-1|TRBV6-6
TGTGCCAGCAGCCGCGGTGGTGGGGGAGGGGGCACTGAAGCTTTCTTT
CASSRGGGGGGTEAFF
>-|-|TRBJ2-3|TRBV5-1
TGCGCCAGCGCCTCACAGACAGGATTCACAGATACGCAGTATTTT
CASASQTGFTDTQYF
>few|TRBD1|TRBJ2-5|TRBV20-1
TGCAGCATCGGGACAGCTCAAGAGACCCAGTACTTC
CSIGTAQETQYF
>-|-|TRBJ2-7|TRBV2
TGTGCCGTACCCCAGGGGCTATCTACGGGCGAGCAGTACTTC
CAVPQGLSTGEQYF
>many|TRBD2|TRBJ2-7|TRBV12-3/TRBV12-4
TGTGCCAGCAGTTCCGGACTAGAGAGGGAGCAGTACTTC
CASSSGLEREQYF
>once|-|TRBJ1-5|TRBV5-6
TGTGCCAGCAGCTTGAGTCCGGGAACATATAGCAATCAGCCCCAGCATTTT
CASSLSPGTYSNQPQHF
>-|-|TRBJ2-7|TRBV20-1
TGCAGTGCTAGACCATACGCCTACGAGCAGTACTTC
CSARPYAYEQYF
>few|TRBD1|TRBJ1-2|TRBV28
TGTGCCAGCAGTTTATCAGTACGAGGAAAGATTTGGGTGACAGGGGACTATGGCTACACCTTC
CASSLSVRGKIWVTGDYGYTF
>-|TRBD1|TRBJ1-5|TRBV20-1
TGCAGTGCCCGGACAGGGGCCAATCAGCCCCAGCATTTT
CSARTGANQPQHF